This entry lists 25 T cell receptor beta chains sequenced from one sample in a study of blood T cells in healthy people across ages. The authors ran a second PCR of 7 to 11 cycles using a sample-barcoded 5' primer and a J-beta primer mix. One entry per CDR3 protein, called by TCRdb with MiXCR from the 5' RACE reads. The table lists about 930,000 distinct CDR3 sequences, almost 30% of them singletons. These data also featured in a second study, about T cells of mothers and their children.

The sample comprised blood. These receptor sequences come from a middle-aged woman in good health.

This clonotype was seen a few times. The chain employs TRBV10-3 and TRBJ2-3; D is possibly TRBD1 or TRBD2 (5 bases each). The germline V gene has CDR1 ENHRY and CDR2 SYGVKD. Trimming shortened V by 0 bases and J by 2 bases, and 9 bases separated the two germline ends. The CDR3 consists of 15 residues. CDR3 nucleotides: TGTGCCATCAGTGAGTCGGGACCAGACACAGATACGCAGTATTTT. Amino acids: CAISESGPDTDTQYF.

In this sample, this clonotype turned up many times. The rearrangement joins TRBV5-1 to TRBJ2-5, with D hard to call. Germline CDR1 is SGHRS and CDR2 is YFSETQ. This CDR3 comprises 13 residues. The germline V and J ends were trimmed by 3 bases and 5 bases, with 11 bases remaining between them. The CDR3 sequence: CASSSDIRETQYF. As DNA, the CDR3 is TGCGCCAGCAGCTCTGACATTAGGGAGACCCAGTACTTC.

This clonotype was picked up a small number of times. The chain uses TRBV2 and TRBJ2-3; 7 bases are shared with TRBD1. The V segment lost 5 bases and the J segment 0 bases; nucleotides outside the gene matches: 5. Germline V CDR1 and CDR2: SNHLY, FYNNEI. The CDR3 has 15 residues. The CDR3 loop is CASSFQGESTDTQYF. DNA of the CDR3: TGTGCCAGCAGTTTCCAGGGGGAAAGCACAGATACGCAGTATTTT.

This clonotype has a handful of counts. The rearrangement links TRBV30 to TRBJ2-7; D not certain. CDR1 is GTSNPN and CDR2 is SVGIG in the germline V gene (reference sequence). This CDR3 has 14 residues. Trimming stripped 4 bases from V and 2 bases from J, with 15 bases between. CDR3 protein: CAWNPGQPPYEQYF. The CDR3 bases are TGTGCCTGGAACCCCGGGCAACCACCCTACGAGCAGTACTTC.

This clonotype was counted ten times or more. The chain joins TRBV6-2 or TRBV6-3 to TRBJ2-7; D possibly corresponds to TRBD1 (6 bases). The CDR3 loop spans 16 amino acids. Germline CDR1 reads MNHEY; CDR2 reads SVGEGT. Trimming stripped 4 bases from V and 1 base from J, with 17 bases between. CDR3 DNA: TGTGCCAGCAGTTCCCTACTCTCCAGGGGTTCCTACGAGCAGTACTTC. Protein sequence: CASSSLLSRGSYEQYF.

At least ten counts were recorded for this clonotype. V and J are TRBV27 and TRBJ2-3; 10 positions match TRBD1. The CDR3 covers 16 residues. Trimming removed 3 bases from V and 2 bases from J; junction bases left unmatched: 5. Germline lookup yields CDR1 MNHEY and CDR2 SMNVEV (reference sequence). The CDR3 loop reads CASSFADRGNTDTQYF. The CDR3 DNA reads TGTGCCAGCAGTTTCGCGGACAGGGGGAACACAGATACGCAGTATTTT.

This clonotype was counted a few times. The rearrangement joins TRBV18 to TRBJ1-5; D perhaps matches TRBD1 (6 bases). Trimming removed 0 bases from V and 4 bases from J, with 13 bases in between. CDR3 length equals 16 residues. Per germline, CDR1 KGHSH and CDR2 LQKENI. For the CDR3, the DNA is TGTGCCAGCTCACCACCGGGCAGGGGAATTAATCAGCCCCAGCATTTT. It is translated as CASSPPGRGINQPQHF.

The chain couples TRBV5-1 to TRBJ2-5, with 11 bases fitting TRBD2. CDR1 is SGHRS and CDR2 is YFSETQ in the germline V gene. This CDR3 has 14 amino acids. The J segment lost 5 bases and the V segment lost 4 bases, leaving 4 bases of the junction unmatched. CDR3 sequence: CASSVPSGGETQYF. Here the CDR3 DNA reads TGCGCCAGCAGCGTCCCTAGCGGGGGGGAGACCCAGTACTTC.

The rearrangement joins TRBV7-2 to TRBJ2-1, with D tentatively TRBD1 or TRBD2 (5 bases each). Germline V gene lookup returns CDR1 SGHTA and CDR2 FQGNSA. V gave up 3 bases and J gave up 6 bases, with 15 bases separating them. CDR3 length: 15 amino acids. The CDR3 nucleotides are TGTGCCAGCAGCTTCCGCGGCAGTGGGACCAATGAGCAGTTCTTC. Translating gives CASSFRGSGTNEQFF. Full variable domain (outside the CDR3, taken from reference TRBV7-2 and TRBJ2-1): GAGVSQSPSNKVTEKGKDVELRCDPISGHTALYWYRQSLGQGLEFLIYFQGNSAPDKSGLPSDRFSAERTGGSVSTLTIQRTQQEDSAVYLCASSFRGSGTNEQFFGPGTRLTVL.

V and J are TRBV15 and TRBJ2-7; D is ambiguous. V was shortened by 0 bases and J by 3 bases, with 15 bases between the two germline ends. This CDR3 spans 16 amino acids. Germline CDR1 reads LNHNV; CDR2 reads YYDKDF (reference sequence). The CDR3: CATSRDRRGVDYEQYF. The DNA for the CDR3 is TGTGCCACCAGCAGAGATCGGAGAGGCGTCGACTACGAGCAGTACTTC.

This clonotype was detected ten times or more. V usage is TRBV6-5 and J usage is TRBJ2-1; 12 positions agree with TRBD1. V shed 6 bases, J shed 13 bases, and the junction held 7 bases outside the gene matches. This CDR3 spans 13 amino acids. Germline V gene lookup returns CDR1 MNHEY and CDR2 SVGAGI. This CDR3 is CASSSGTGGPQFF. Here the CDR3 DNA reads TGTGCCAGCAGCTCCGGGACAGGGGGCCCCCAGTTCTTC.

This clonotype has at least ten counts. The V and J genes are TRBV11-2 and TRBJ2-5; D unclear. Germline V gene lookup returns CDR1 SGHAT and CDR2 FQNNGV. The CDR3 is made up of 16 amino acids. The V end lost 5 bases, the J end lost 4 bases, and 20 bases lay between the germline ends. In DNA, the CDR3 is TGTGCCAGCAGCCTCCGGGCAAGGAGATCTGGAGAGACCCAGTACTTC. Protein: CASSLRARRSGETQYF. The full variable domain, with the rest looked up from reference TRBV11-2 and TRBJ2-5, is EAGVAQSPRYKIIEKRQSVAFWCNPISGHATLYWYQQILGQGPKLLIQFQNNGVVDDSQLPKDRFSAERLKGVDSTLKIQPAKLEDSAVYLCASSLRARRSGETQYFGPGTRLLVL.

The J gene is TRBJ2-7, the V gene TRBV4-3; 9 positions match TRBD2. The CDR3 length is 14 residues. CDR1 and CDR2 from the germline V gene are LGHNA and YSLEER. Losses at the gene ends were 0 bases for V and 12 bases for J; bases not matched to a gene: 9. DNA for the CDR3: TGCGCCAGCAGCCAAGAGGAGCGGGGGGCCATCCCGTACTTC. It encodes CASSQEERGAIPYF.

The table lists this clonotype with many counts. The rearrangement links TRBV28 to TRBJ2-1, with 11 bases that match TRBD2. Germline CDR1 MDHEN, CDR2 SYDVKM. Trimming at V came to 7 bases and at J to 3 bases, leaving 14 bases not matched to a gene. The CDR3 extends over 18 amino acids. CDR3 sequence (DNA): TGTGCCAGCACCCCCCTCGTCCTAGCGGGGGGAATCTACAATGAGCAGTTCTTC. This sequence encodes CASTPLVLAGGIYNEQFF.

This clonotype came up a few times. The chain carries TRBV15 and TRBJ2-1; perhaps TRBD2 as D (7 bases). Germline lookup yields CDR1 LNHNV and CDR2 YYDKDF (reference sequence). This CDR3 region has 13 residues. Trimming took off 4 bases at V and 15 bases at J, with 19 bases between the two ends. CDR3 in amino acids: CATSKEGGGPTFF. In DNA form, the CDR3 reads TGTGCCACCAGCAAAGAGGGGGGGGGGCCTACGTTCTTC.

This clonotype was counted ten times or more. The chain employs TRBV7-2 and TRBJ2-1, with TRBD2 matching 12 bases. The CDR3 is made up of 16 amino acids. Per the germline V gene, CDR1 is SGHTA and CDR2 is FQGNSA. The V segment lost 0 bases and the J segment 12 bases; nucleotides outside the gene matches: 9. CDR3 coding DNA: TGTGCCAGCAGCTTAGCGGTGGCTAGCGGGGGGGTTGGGCAGTTCTTC. This encodes CASSLAVASGGVGQFF. The full variable domain, rest sourced from reference TRBV7-2 and TRBJ2-1, is GAGVSQSPSNKVTEKGKDVELRCDPISGHTALYWYRQSLGQGLEFLIYFQGNSAPDKSGLPSDRFSAERTGGSVSTLTIQRTQQEDSAVYLCASSLAVASGGVGQFFGPGTRLTVL.

This clonotype has a count of ten or more. The J gene is TRBJ2-7, the V gene TRBV6-2 or TRBV6-3, with D unclear. From germline, CDR1 is MNHEY and CDR2 SVGEGT. The CDR3 contains 13 residues. With 6 bases removed from V and 2 bases from J, the gap between germline ends came to 11 bases. The CDR3: CASRKTTTYEQYF. The CDR3 DNA sequence: TGTGCCAGCAGGAAGACAACTACCTACGAGCAGTACTTC.

This clonotype was observed at least ten times. CDR3 region: CASSHGASEAFF. The CDR3 DNA follows: TGTGCCAGCAGCCACGGTGCGTCCGAAGCTTTCTTT. This chain joins TRBV6-6 and TRBJ1-1; no clear D gene. Trimming took off 6 bases at V and 8 bases at J, with 13 bases between the two ends. The CDR3 totals 12 residues. Germline V gives CDR1 MNHNY, CDR2 SVGAGI (reference sequence).

This clonotype has more than one count but fewer than ten. V usage is TRBV6-6 and J usage is TRBJ2-4, with D perhaps matching TRBD1 (6 bases). The CDR3 runs 17 residues. CDR1 is MNHNY, CDR2 SVGAGI, per germline (reference sequence). The V gene lost 6 bases and the J gene lost 0 bases, with 18 bases spanning the gap. CDR3 bases: TGTGCCAGCAGGGGAACGGGACAAATTCTAGCCAAAAACATTCAGTACTTC. Its translation is CASRGTGQILAKNIQYF.

This chain links TRBV2 with TRBJ2-4, with D tentatively TRBD1 (6 bases). CDR1 is SNHLY and CDR2 is FYNNEI in the germline V gene. The CDR3 contains 14 residues. V was trimmed by 1 base and J by 2 bases, leaving 6 bases between them. CDR3 in amino acids: CASSEGDTKNIQYF. In DNA form, the CDR3 reads TGTGCCAGCAGTGAAGGGGACACCAAAAACATTCAGTACTTC.

This clonotype came up many times. The chain recombines TRBV12-3 or TRBV12-4 with TRBJ2-5; D perhaps matches TRBD1 (6 bases). V was cut by 6 bases and J by 5 bases, with 13 bases left in between. This CDR3 has 13 residues. CDR3 sequence (DNA): TGTGCCAGCAGCACAGGGACGTTTGAGACCCAGTACTTC. Its protein product is CASSTGTFETQYF.

This chain uses TRBV7-9 with TRBJ2-1; D is possibly TRBD1 (5 bases). The CDR3 extends over 13 amino acids. V lost 5 bases to trimming and J lost 8 bases, with 13 bases between them. CDR1 and CDR2 (germline): SEHNR, FQNEAQ (reference sequence). In DNA form, the CDR3 reads TGTGCCAGCAGCCGGACATATAGGGATGAGCAGTTCTTC. Translating gives CASSRTYRDEQFF.

This clonotype was found many times. V gene TRBV28 combines with J gene TRBJ1-5; 7 bases match TRBD1. This CDR3 spans 15 amino acids. Germline-derived CDR1 and CDR2 are MDHEN and SYDVKM. The ends lost 7 bases at V and 5 bases at J; junction bases unmatched: 11. CDR3 protein: CASTQGRQGHQPQHF. CDR3 DNA sequence: TGTGCCAGCACCCAGGGCAGACAGGGACATCAGCCCCAGCATTTT.

The rearrangement uses TRBV27 and TRBJ2-1; perhaps TRBD2 as D (6 bases). V lost 4 bases and J lost 2, with 15 bases in between. The CDR3 is 16 residues long. The germline CDR1 and CDR2 sequences are MNHEY and SMNVEV (reference sequence). CDR3 DNA: TGTGCCAGCAGTTCCCCCCGCGGGGTTACCTACAATGAGCAGTTCTTC. Translation gives CASSSPRGVTYNEQFF.

This clonotype was recorded at least ten times. The V call is TRBV12-3 or TRBV12-4, the J call TRBJ2-5, with D unresolved. The CDR3 is made up of 15 amino acids. V was cut by 6 bases and J by 0 bases, with 14 bases left in between. The CDR3 region is CASSQHGNYQETQYF. In DNA form, the CDR3 reads TGTGCCAGCAGCCAACATGGGAACTACCAAGAGACCCAGTACTTC.